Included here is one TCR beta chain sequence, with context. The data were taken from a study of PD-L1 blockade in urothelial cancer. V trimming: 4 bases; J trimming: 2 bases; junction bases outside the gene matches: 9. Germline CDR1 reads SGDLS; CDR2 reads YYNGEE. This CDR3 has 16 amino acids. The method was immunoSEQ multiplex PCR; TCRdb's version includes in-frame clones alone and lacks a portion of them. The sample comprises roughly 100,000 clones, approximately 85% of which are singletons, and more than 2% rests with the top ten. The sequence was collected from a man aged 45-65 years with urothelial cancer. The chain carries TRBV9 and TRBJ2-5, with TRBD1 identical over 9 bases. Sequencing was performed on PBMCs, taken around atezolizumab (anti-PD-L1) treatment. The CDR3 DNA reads TGTGCCAGCAGCAGGACCGGGACAGGGTTACAAGAGACCCAGTACTTC. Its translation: CASSRTGTGLQETQYF.